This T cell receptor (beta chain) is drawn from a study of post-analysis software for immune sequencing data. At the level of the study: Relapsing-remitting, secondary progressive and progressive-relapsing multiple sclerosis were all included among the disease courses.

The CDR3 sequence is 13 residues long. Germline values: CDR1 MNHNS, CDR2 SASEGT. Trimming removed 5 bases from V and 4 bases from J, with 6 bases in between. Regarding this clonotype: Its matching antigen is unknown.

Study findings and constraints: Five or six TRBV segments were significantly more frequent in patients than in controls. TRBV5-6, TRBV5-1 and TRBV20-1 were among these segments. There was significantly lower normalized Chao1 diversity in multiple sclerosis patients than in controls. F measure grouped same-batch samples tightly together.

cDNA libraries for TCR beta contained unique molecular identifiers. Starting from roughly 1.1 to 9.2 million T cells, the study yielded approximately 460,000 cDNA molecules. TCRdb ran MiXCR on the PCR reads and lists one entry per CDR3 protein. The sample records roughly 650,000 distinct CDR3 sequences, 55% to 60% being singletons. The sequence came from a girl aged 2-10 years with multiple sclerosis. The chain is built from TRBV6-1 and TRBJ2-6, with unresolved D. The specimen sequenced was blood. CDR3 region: CASSSRGANVLTF. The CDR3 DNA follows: TGTGCCAGCAGTTCCCGAGGGGCCAACGTCCTGACTTTC.